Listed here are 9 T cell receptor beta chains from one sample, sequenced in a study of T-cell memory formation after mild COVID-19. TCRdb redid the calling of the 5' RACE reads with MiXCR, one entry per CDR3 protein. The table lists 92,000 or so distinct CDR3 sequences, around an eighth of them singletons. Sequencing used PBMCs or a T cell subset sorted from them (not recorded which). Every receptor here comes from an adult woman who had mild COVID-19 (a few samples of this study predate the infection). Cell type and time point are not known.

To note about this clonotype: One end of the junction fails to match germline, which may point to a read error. CDR3 sequence reads: CATSPGTGYSEQYF. In DNA, the CDR3 is TGCGCCACCAGCCCCGGGACAGGCTACTCCGAGCAGTACTTC. This chain joins TRBV5-1 and TRBJ2-7; 8 bases fit TRBD1. This CDR3 has 14 residues. Germline-derived CDR1 and CDR2 are SGHRS and YFSETQ. The variable domain in full, completed from reference TRBV5-1 and TRBJ2-7, reads KAGVTQTPRYLIKTRGQQVTLSCSPISGHRSVSWYQQTPGQGLQFLFEYFSETQRNKGNFPGRFSGRQFSNSRSEMNVSTLELGDSALYLCATSPGTGYSEQYFGPGTRLTVT.

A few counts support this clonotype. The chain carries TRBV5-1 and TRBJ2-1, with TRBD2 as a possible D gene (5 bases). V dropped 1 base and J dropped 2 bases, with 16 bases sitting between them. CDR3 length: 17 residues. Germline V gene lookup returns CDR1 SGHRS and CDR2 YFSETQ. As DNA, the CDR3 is TGCGCCAGCAGCTTGTCGGCGGAGGCGGCCCCCTACAATGAGCAGTTCTTC. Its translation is CASSLSAEAAPYNEQFF.

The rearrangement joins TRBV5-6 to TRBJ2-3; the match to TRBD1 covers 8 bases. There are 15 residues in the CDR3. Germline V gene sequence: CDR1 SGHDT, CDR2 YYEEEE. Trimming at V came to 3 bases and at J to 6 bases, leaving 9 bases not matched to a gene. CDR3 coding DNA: TGTGCCAGCAGCTCTACGACAGGGGAAGGCGATACGCAGTATTTT. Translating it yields CASSSTTGEGDTQYF.

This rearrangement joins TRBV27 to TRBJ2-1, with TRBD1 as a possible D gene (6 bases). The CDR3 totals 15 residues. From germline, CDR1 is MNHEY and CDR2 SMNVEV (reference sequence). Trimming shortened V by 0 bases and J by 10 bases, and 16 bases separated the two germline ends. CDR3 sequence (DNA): TGTGCCAGCAGTTTATCTACACAGGGTTTGAGGGAGCAGTTCTTC. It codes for CASSLSTQGLREQFF.

The CDR3 DNA is TGTGCCAGCAGACCGCGGGGGAGCTCCTACAATGAGCAGTTCTTC. It specifies CASRPRGSSYNEQFF. The chain recombines TRBV7-9 with TRBJ2-1, with 7 positions matching TRBD2. The length of the CDR3 is 15 residues. CDR1 is SEHNR, CDR2 FQNEAQ, per germline (reference sequence). J was trimmed by 0 bases and V by 6 bases; bases with no gene match: 5.

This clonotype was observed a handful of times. The chain's CDR3 is CASSLAGGSSYNEQFF. In nucleotides, the CDR3 is TGTGCCAGCAGCTTGGCCGGGGGCAGCTCCTACAATGAGCAGTTCTTC. This chain connects TRBV5-6 to TRBJ2-1; D possibly uses TRBD1 or TRBD2 (6 bases each). Germline V gives CDR1 SGHDT, CDR2 YYEEEE. The ends were cut back, 0 bases at V and 0 bases at J, with 10 bases in the middle. The CDR3 extends over 16 amino acids.

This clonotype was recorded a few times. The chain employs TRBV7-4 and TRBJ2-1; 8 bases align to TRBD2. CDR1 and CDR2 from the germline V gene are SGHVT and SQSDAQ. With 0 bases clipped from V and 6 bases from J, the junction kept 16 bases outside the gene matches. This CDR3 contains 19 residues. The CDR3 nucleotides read TGTGCCAGCAGCTTAGCCGCTAGCGGGCCCCCAACAGGGCTCAATGAGCAGTTCTTC. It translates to CASSLAASGPPTGLNEQFF.

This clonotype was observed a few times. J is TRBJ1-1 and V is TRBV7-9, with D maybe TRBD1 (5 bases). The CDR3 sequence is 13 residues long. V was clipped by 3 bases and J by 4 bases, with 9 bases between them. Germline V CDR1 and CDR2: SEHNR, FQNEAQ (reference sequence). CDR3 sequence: CASSLRGGTEAFF. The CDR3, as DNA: TGTGCCAGCAGCTTGCGGGGGGGCACTGAAGCTTTCTTT. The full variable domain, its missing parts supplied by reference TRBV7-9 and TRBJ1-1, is DTGVSQNPRHKITKRGQNVTFRCDPISEHNRLYWYRQTLGQGPEFLTYFQNEAQLEKSRLLSDRFSAERPKGSFSTLEIQRTEQGDSAMYLCASSLRGGTEAFFGQGTRLTVV.

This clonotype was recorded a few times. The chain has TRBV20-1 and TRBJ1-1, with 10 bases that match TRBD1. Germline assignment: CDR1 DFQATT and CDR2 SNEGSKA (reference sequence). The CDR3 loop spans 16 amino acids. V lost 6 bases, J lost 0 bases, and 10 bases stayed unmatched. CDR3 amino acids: CSAGDRDRGMNTEAFF. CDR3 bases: TGCAGTGCGGGGGACCGGGACAGGGGTATGAACACTGAAGCTTTCTTT.